These 8 T cell receptor beta chains share one sample of origin, sequenced in a study of cytomegalovirus exposure and HLA in healthy donors. The PCR contained 60 Vbeta and 13 Jbeta primers. The table came from immunoSEQ multiplex PCR; TCRdb's copy has only in-frame clones and leaves some out. The table for this sample gives 100,000 to 150,000 clones. Sequenced material: PBMCs. The receptor source for this set is a woman aged 40 to 50 in good health and CMV-seropositive.

As to this clone: The junction departs from germline at one end; a sequencing error may be responsible. The sample contains more than one DNA sequence encoding this CDR3. V and J are TRBV6-5 and TRBJ1-4; the match to TRBD1 covers 8 bases. There are 15 residues in the CDR3. The germline V gene has CDR1 MNHEY and CDR2 SVGAGI. CDR3: CASSYSGTGREKLFF. The CDR3 DNA reads as TGTGCTAGCAGTTACTCCGGGACAGGCCGGGAAAAACTGTTTTTT.

This chain uses TRBV28 with TRBJ2-7; perhaps TRBD1 as D (6 bases). This CDR3 spans 14 amino acids. The germline V gene has CDR1 MDHEN and CDR2 SYDVKM. V was pared by 6 bases and J by 6 bases, with 18 bases between. The CDR3 loop is CASRDLRGDSEQYF. For the CDR3, the DNA is TGTGCCAGCAGGGACCTCAGGGGTGACAGCGAGCAGTACTTC. The full variable domain, rest sourced from reference TRBV28 and TRBJ2-7, is DVKVTQSSRYLVKRTGEKVFLECVQDMDHENMFWYRQDPGLGLRLIYFSYDVKMKEKGDIPEGYSVSREKKERFSLILESASTNQTSMYLCASRDLRGDSEQYFGPGTRLTVT.

The V and J genes are TRBV19 and TRBJ2-7, with a weak D call TRBD1 (5 bases). CDR3 size: 14 residues. Looked up from germline, CDR1 is LNHDA and CDR2 is SQIVND (reference sequence). Between the trimmed V and J ends, which lost 3 bases and 7 bases, there was a span of 16 bases. The CDR3 region is CASSIGQAMGEQYF. The CDR3 DNA follows: TGTGCCAGTAGTATTGGACAAGCAATGGGGGAGCAGTACTTC.

This chain's CDR3 is CATSRYPIQGASTDTQYF. The CDR3 DNA follows: TGTGCCACCAGCAGATACCCTATACAGGGGGCAAGCACAGATACGCAGTATTTT. The J gene is TRBJ2-3, the V gene TRBV15, with 9 bases aligning to TRBD1. Germline V CDR1 and CDR2: LNHNV, YYDKDF (reference sequence). The CDR3 has 18 residues. J was trimmed by 0 bases and V by 2 bases; bases with no gene match: 9. The whole variable domain, remainder taken from reference TRBV15 and TRBJ2-3, is DAMVIQNPRYQVTQFGKPVTLSCSQTLNHNVMYWYQQKSSQAPKLLFHYYDKDFNNEADTPDNFQSRRPNTSFCFLDIRSPGLGDTAMYLCATSRYPIQGASTDTQYFGPGTRLTVL.

This chain joins TRBV7-9 and TRBJ1-1; 7 positions match TRBD1. Germline assignment: CDR1 SEHNR and CDR2 FQNEAQ (reference sequence). This CDR3 spans 14 amino acids. Germline trimming cut 4 bases from V and 7 bases from J; bases unmatched to any gene: 9. CDR3 in amino acids: CASSSRQGRSEAFF. The CDR3 region has the DNA TGTGCCAGCAGCTCCAGACAGGGACGGAGTGAAGCTTTCTTT.

The chain links TRBV25-1 to TRBJ2-1, with D possibly matching TRBD1 (6 bases). Trimming pared 1 base from V and 0 bases from J, leaving 16 bases between. The CDR3 contains 18 residues. Per germline, CDR1 MGHDK and CDR2 SYGVNS. CDR3 loop: CASSEFKQGITSYNEQFF. CDR3 bases: TGTGCCAGCAGTGAATTTAAACAGGGAATTACCTCCTACAATGAGCAGTTCTTC.

The CDR3 loop reads CASSPRTSGEEYF. In DNA form, the CDR3 reads TGCGCCAGCAGCCCGCGGACTAGCGGTGAGGAGTACTTC. This sequence joins TRBV5-1 and TRBJ2-5; 10 nucleotides agree with TRBD2. J was trimmed by 12 bases and V by 4 bases; bases with no gene match: 9. The CDR3 runs 13 residues. In germline, CDR1 is SGHRS, CDR2 YFSETQ.

This chain links TRBV7-9 with TRBJ2-5; tentatively, D is TRBD2 (5 bases). This CDR3 comprises 15 residues. CDR1 and CDR2 from the germline V gene are SEHNR and FQNEAQ (reference sequence). V lost 6 bases, J lost 2 bases, and 16 bases lay in between. This CDR3 is CASSTPSGPQETQYF. For the CDR3, the DNA is TGTGCCAGCAGTACTCCCAGCGGACCTCAAGAGACCCAGTACTTC.